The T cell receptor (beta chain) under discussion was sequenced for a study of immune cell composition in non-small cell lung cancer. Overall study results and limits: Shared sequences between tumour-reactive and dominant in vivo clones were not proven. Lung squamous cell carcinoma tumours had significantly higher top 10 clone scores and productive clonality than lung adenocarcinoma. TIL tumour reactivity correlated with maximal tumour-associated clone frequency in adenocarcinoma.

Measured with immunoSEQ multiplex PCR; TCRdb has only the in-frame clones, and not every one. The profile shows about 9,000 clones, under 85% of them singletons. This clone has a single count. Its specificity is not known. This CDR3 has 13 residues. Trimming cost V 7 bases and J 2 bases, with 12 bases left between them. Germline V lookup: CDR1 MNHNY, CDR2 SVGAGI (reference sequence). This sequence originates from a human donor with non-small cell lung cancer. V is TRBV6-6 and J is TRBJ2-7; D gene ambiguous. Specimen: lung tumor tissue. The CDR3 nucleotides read TGTGCCAGCACCAGAGGCATCCCCTACGAGCAGTACTTC. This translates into CASTRGIPYEQYF.